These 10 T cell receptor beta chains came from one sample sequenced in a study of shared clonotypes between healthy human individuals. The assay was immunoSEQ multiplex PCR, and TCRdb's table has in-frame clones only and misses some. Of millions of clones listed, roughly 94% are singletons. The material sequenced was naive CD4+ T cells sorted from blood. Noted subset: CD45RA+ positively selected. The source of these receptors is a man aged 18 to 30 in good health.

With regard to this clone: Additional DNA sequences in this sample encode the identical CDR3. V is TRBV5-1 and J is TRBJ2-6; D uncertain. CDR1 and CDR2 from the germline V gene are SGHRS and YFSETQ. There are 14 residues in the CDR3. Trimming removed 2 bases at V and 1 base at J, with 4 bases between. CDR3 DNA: TGCGCCAGCAGCTTCGGGTCTGGGGCCAACGTCCTGACTTTC. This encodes CASSFGSGANVLTF.

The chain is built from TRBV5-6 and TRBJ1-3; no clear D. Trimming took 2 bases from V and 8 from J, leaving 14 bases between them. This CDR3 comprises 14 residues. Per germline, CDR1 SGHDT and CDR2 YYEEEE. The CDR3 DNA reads TGTGCCAGCAGCTTAGGACTCACCTGGGACACCATATATTTT. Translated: CASSLGLTWDTIYF.

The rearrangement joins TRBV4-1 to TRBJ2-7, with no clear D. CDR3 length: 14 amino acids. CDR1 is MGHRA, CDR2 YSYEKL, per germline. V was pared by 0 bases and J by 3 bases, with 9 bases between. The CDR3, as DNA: TGCGCCAGCAGCCAAGATGTGGATCACTACGAGCAGTACTTC. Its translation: CASSQDVDHYEQYF.

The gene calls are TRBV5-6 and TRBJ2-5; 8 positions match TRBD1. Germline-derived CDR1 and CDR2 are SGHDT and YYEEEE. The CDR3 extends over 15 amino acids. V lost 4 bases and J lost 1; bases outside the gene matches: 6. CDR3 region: CASSPLGTGQETQYF. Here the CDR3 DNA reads TGTGCCAGCAGCCCCCTGGGGACAGGCCAAGAGACCCAGTACTTC.

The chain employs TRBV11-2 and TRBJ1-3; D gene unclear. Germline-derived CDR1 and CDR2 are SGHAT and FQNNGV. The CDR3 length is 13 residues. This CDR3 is CGSAATSGNTIYF. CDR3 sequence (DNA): TGTGGCTCGGCGGCAACATCTGGAAACACCATATATTTT.

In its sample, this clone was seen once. In DNA, the CDR3 is TGTGCCAGCAGCTCGGGAGGGACATTGGGAAACACCATATATTTT. As protein: CASSSGGTLGNTIYF. The rearrangement joins TRBV13 to TRBJ1-3, with D perhaps TRBD1 (6 bases). V was clipped by 4 bases and J by 4 bases, with 14 bases between them. CDR1 is PRHDT and CDR2 is FYEKMQ in the germline V gene (reference sequence). CDR3 size: 15 residues.

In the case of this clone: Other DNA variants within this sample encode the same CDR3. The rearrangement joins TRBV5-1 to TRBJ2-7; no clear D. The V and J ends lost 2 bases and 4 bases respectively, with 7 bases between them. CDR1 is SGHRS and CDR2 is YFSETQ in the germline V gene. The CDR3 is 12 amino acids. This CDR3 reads CASSFDGYEQYF. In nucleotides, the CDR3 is TGCGCCAGCAGCTTTGACGGTTACGAGCAGTACTTC.

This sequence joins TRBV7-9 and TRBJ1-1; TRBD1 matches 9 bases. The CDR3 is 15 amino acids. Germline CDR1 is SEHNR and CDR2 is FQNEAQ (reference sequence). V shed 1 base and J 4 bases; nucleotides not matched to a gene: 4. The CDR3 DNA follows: TGTGCCAGCAGCTTAGGGAGGACAGGGGTCACTGAAGCTTTCTTT. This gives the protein CASSLGRTGVTEAFF.

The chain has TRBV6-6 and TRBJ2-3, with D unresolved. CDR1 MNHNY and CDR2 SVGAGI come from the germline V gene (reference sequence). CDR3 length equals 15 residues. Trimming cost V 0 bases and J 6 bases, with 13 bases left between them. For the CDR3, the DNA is TGTGCCAGCAGTTACTCGACAAAAAGGCTGGATACGCAGTATTTT. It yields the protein CASSYSTKRLDTQYF.

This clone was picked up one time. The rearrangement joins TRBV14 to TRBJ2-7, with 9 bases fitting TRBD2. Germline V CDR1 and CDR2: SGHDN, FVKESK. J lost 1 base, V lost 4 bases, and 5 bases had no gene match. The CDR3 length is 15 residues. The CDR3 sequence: CASSLTLAGSYEQYF. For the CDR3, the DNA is TGTGCCAGCAGCCTGACCCTAGCGGGGTCCTACGAGCAGTACTTC.